This T cell receptor beta chain appears in the sequencing data of a study of cytomegalovirus exposure and HLA in healthy donors. The study ran its PCR with 60 Vbeta and 13 Jbeta primers. TCRdb keeps only in-frame clones here, not all; method: immunoSEQ multiplex PCR. The data contain fewer than 85,000 clones, approximately 72% of them singletons. This sequence was found in a woman aged 40 to 49 in good health and CMV-seropositive. The sample taken for sequencing was PBMCs.

CDR3 residues: CASSLTGQGHGPQHF. For the CDR3, the DNA is TGTGCCAGCAGTTTAACGGGACAGGGTCACGGACCCCAGCATTTT. The chain joins TRBV28 to TRBJ1-5; 9 bases match TRBD1. J lost 10 bases, V lost 2 bases, and 9 bases had no gene match. This CDR3 is 15 amino acids long. Germline loops: CDR1 MDHEN, CDR2 SYDVKM.